This T cell receptor beta chain comes out of a study of blood T cell repertoires in COVID-19. Study-level information: In each case, the material was cDNA or gDNA derived from T cells, B-cell-depleted T cells, or PBMCs.

Patients in Seattle were enrolled during active infection, then followed longitudinally. The method was immunoSEQ multiplex PCR; TCRdb's version includes in-frame clones alone and lacks a portion of them. Of roughly 380,000 clones listed, approximately 90% are singletons. V was trimmed by 3 bases and J by 0 bases, leaving 7 bases between them. Per germline, CDR1 SGHNT and CDR2 YYREEE (reference sequence). The CDR3 covers 15 residues. Sequenced input: peripheral blood. This chain joins TRBV5-4 and TRBJ2-6; D is unresolved. The sequence came from a woman aged 40 to 49 with COVID-19, enrolled during active disease. The CDR3 reads CASSSYISGANVLTF. The DNA for the CDR3 is TGTGCCAGCAGCTCTTACATCTCTGGGGCCAACGTCCTGACTTTC. Filled out from reference TRBV5-4 and TRBJ2-6, the complete variable domain reads ETGVTQSPTHLIKTRGQQVTLRCSSQSGHNTVSWYQQALGQGPQFIFQYYREEENGRGNFPPRFSGLQFPNYSSELNVNALELDDSALYLCASSSYISGANVLTFGAGSRLTVL.